This T cell receptor beta chain was sequenced for a study of beta chain features in type 1 diabetes. The isolated RNA, all of it, was reverse transcribed, so expressed TCRB transcripts were what got sequenced. Sequenced by immunoSEQ multiplex PCR; TCRdb stores in-frame clones only, minus some. The data contain over 700,000 clones, 17% of them singletons. Germline assignment: CDR1 SGHTA and CDR2 FQGNSA. V shed 5 bases and J shed 9 bases, with 26 bases lying between them. The CDR3 is 17 residues long. CD4+ naive, central memory, regulatory and stem cell-like memory subsets were isolated by sorting on CD45RO/CCR7/CD25/CD127/CD95/CD27. In its sample, this clone was seen a few times. Its target is unknown. Study-wide results and caveats: The study left unresolved whether HLA type influences TCRB rearrangement. Type 1 diabetes patients had fewer VDJ junction insertions and more deletions. A greater similarity of naive, central memory and Treg TCRB repertoires was seen among patients than among healthy donors.

Sample: naive CD4+ T cells from blood. The source of this sequence is a woman younger than 35 in good health. The chain joins TRBV7-2 to TRBJ2-1; D is possibly TRBD2 (5 bases). CDR3 residues: CASSPSGGYLAISEQFF. The CDR3 DNA reads TGTGCCAGCAGCCCAAGCGGCGGATATTTGGCAATCAGTGAGCAGTTCTTC.